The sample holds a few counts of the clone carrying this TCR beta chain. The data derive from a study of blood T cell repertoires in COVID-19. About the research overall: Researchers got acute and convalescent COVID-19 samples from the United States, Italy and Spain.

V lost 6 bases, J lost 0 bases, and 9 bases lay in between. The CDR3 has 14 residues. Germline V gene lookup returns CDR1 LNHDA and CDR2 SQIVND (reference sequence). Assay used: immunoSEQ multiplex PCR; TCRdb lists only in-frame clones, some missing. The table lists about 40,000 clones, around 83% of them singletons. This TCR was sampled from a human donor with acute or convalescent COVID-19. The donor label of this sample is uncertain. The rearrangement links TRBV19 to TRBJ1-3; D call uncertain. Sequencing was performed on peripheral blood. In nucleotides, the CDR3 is TGTGCCAGTAGAACGGGTTACTCTGGAAACACCATATATTTT. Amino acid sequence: CASRTGYSGNTIYF.